This is a list of T cell receptor beta chains from one sample in a study of prognosis after radiotherapy for stage I lung cancer. In TCRdb, the multiplex PCR reads were re-called with MiXCR into one record per CDR3 protein. Of 51,000 or so distinct CDR3 sequences in the sample, 30% to 40% were seen once. Source: PBMCs, taken before or after stereotactic body radiation therapy (not recorded which). The receptors were sampled from a donor over 45 with non-small cell lung cancer. Each CDR3 is given with its conserved first and last residue. The D gene is left open where the match is weak. Expanded clones get a size class; other rows say once, few or many, or leave the size out.

clone size	D gene	J gene	V gene	CDR3 DNA	CDR3 protein
many	.	TRBJ2-2	TRBV28	TGTGCCAGCAGCCCCGAAAGGGGTGACACCGGGGAGCTGTTTTTT	CASSPERGDTGELFF
many	.	TRBJ2-1	TRBV5-1	TGCGCCAGCAGGGTGGGGCGTCCCTACAATGAGCAGTTCTTC	CASRVGRPYNEQFF
.	.	TRBJ1-2	TRBV20-1	TGCAGTGCTAGAGCGGCGGTTGGGAGGGTCCCTGATGATGGCTACACCTTC	CSARAAVGRVPDDGYTF
.	.	TRBJ1-1	TRBV5-4	TGTGCCAGCAGCCCCCAGGTCGCGAACACTGAAGCTTTCTTT	CASSPQVANTEAFF
few	.	TRBJ2-1	TRBV28	TGTGCCAGCACCGGGAATTACAATGAGCAGTTCTTC	CASTGNYNEQFF
many	.	TRBJ1-5	TRBV5-1	TGCGCCAGCACCCTAGGTCGGGCTAGCAATCAGCCCCAGCATTTT	CASTLGRASNQPQHF
.	.	TRBJ2-5	TRBV29-1	TGCAGCTCGGCAACCTTCAAAGAGACCCAGTACTTC	CSSATFKETQYF
.	.	TRBJ2-5	TRBV11-3	TGTCCCCTCGATGTGGCGGAAGAGACCCAGTACTTC	CPLDVAEETQYF
.	.	TRBJ1-5	TRBV7-2	TGTGCCAGCAGCTTAGGGGGATGGACTACGCCCCAGCATTTT	CASSLGGWTTPQHF
.	.	TRBJ2-5	TRBV7-2	TGTGCCAGCAGCGGAAGTCGGCAAGAGACCCAGCACTTC	CASSGSRQETQHF
many	TRBD1	TRBJ1-1	TRBV20-1	TGCAGTGCTAGCGGCACAGGGGGGATGAACACTGAAGCTTTCTTT	CSASGTGGMNTEAFF
few	TRBD2	TRBJ2-4	TRBV6-1	TGTGCCAGCACCTCCGGGAGCGGGAGTTTGAACATTCAGTACTTC	CASTSGSGSLNIQYF
many	.	TRBJ1-2	TRBV7-9	TGTGCCAGCAGCTTTGGGGTCGTCTATGGCTACACCTTC	CASSFGVVYGYTF
many	TRBD2	TRBJ2-2	TRBV19	TGTGCCAGTAGTATGGGAACTAGCGGGCGGGCGAACACCGGGGAGCTGTTTTTT	CASSMGTSGRANTGELFF
.	.	TRBJ1-5	TRBV5-6	TGTGCCAGCAGCTTGTGGGGGTATAGCAATCAGCCCCAGCATTTT	CASSLWGYSNQPQHF
many	TRBD1	TRBJ1-5	TRBV19	TGTGCCAGTAGTATGAGGACAGGGGGTTTTTTCGCCCCCAATCAGCCCCAGCATTTT	CASSMRTGGFFAPNQPQHF
many	.	TRBJ2-1	TRBV28	TGTGCCAGCAACGCATTAACCAATGAGCAGTTCTTC	CASNALTNEQFF
many	TRBD1	TRBJ1-1	TRBV12-3/TRBV12-4	TGTGCCAGCAGTTTGACAGGGGCGAACACTGAAGCTTTCTTT	CASSLTGANTEAFF
many	.	TRBJ1-2	TRBV28	TGTGCCAGCAGTACCCGAGTCCGAGTCTATGGCTACACCTTC	CASSTRVRVYGYTF
many	.	TRBJ1-1	TRBV6-2/TRBV6-3	TGTGCCAGCTGTGGGGGGGGCTCGGTCACTGAAGCTTTCTTT	CASCGGGSVTEAFF
many	.	TRBJ1-6	TRBV12-3/TRBV12-4	TGTGCCAGCAGCCTCGGCGATTTTGGTAATTCACCCCTCCACTTT	CASSLGDFGNSPLHF
many	TRBD1	TRBJ2-3	TRBV11-3	TGTGCCAGCGGGTTCCGACAGGGGGCAGCCGATACGCAGTATTTT	CASGFRQGAADTQYF
many	TRBD1	TRBJ1-5	TRBV6-1	TGTGCCAGCAGTGAAACCGGACGAGGGACAGGGAAAAATCAGCCCCAGCATTTT	CASSETGRGTGKNQPQHF
many	TRBD1	TRBJ2-3	TRBV24-1	TGTGCCACCAGTGATTTGCTCGGGACAGGCACAGATACGCAGTATTTT	CATSDLLGTGTDTQYF
once	.	TRBJ2-1	TRBV7-6	TGTGCCAGCGGCCACCGGTACTACGTCCAGGGTGAGCAGTTCTTC	CASGHRYYVQGEQFF
many	TRBD2	TRBJ2-1	TRBV20-1	TGCAGTGCCAGGGAATTAGCGGGAGCGAACAATGAGCAGTTCTTC	CSARELAGANNEQFF
many	.	TRBJ2-7	TRBV6-4	TGTGCCAGCAGTGGGACGCTACGAGCGGTCGTAGCCTACGAGCAGTACTTC	CASSGTLRAVVAYEQYF
many	.	TRBJ2-1	TRBV20-1	TGCAGTGCTAGAGTCGTGGAATTTTCGGGGCACAATGAGCAGTTCTTC	CSARVVEFSGHNEQFF
many	TRBD2	TRBJ2-1	TRBV11-3	TGTGCCAGCAAGCGGGAGTCGATGGGCAATGAGCAGTTCTTC	CASKRESMGNEQFF
.	TRBD2	TRBJ2-1	TRBV7-3	TGTGCCAGCAGCATCGGTCCTAGCGGGATAGTATGGCAGTTCTTC	CASSIGPSGIVWQFF
many	TRBD1	TRBJ1-1	TRBV29-1	TGCAGCGTTAGGTCGGGGACAGTGAACACTGAAGCTTTCTTT	CSVRSGTVNTEAFF
few	TRBD2	TRBJ2-7	TRBV12-3/TRBV12-4	TGTGCCAGCAGTTTACCTAGCGGGTCCTACGAGCAGTACTTC	CASSLPSGSYEQYF
many	TRBD2	TRBJ2-7	TRBV20-1	TGCAGTGCTAGAGATTTCGGGGGAGGGCCATACGAGCAGTACTTC	CSARDFGGGPYEQYF
medium-sized	TRBD2	TRBJ2-2	TRBV6-1	TGTGCCAGCAACCGAGCGGGAGAGACCGGGGAGCTGTTTTTT	CASNRAGETGELFF
.	.	TRBJ2-7	TRBV28	TGTGCCAGCAATTCCCGACACAGGTCCACCTACGAGCAGTACTTC	CASNSRHRSTYEQYF
.	TRBD1	TRBJ1-2	TRBV18	TGTGCCAGCTCACCACAGGATACAGGGGTCTATGGCTACACCTTC	CASSPQDTGVYGYTF
many	TRBD1	TRBJ1-3	TRBV9	TGTGCCAGCAGCGCAGGGGACAGCGCTGGAAACACCATATATTTT	CASSAGDSAGNTIYF
many	TRBD1	TRBJ2-2	TRBV25-1	TGTGCCAGCAGTGGACAGGGCGACACCGGGGAGCTGTTTTTT	CASSGQGDTGELFF
many	.	TRBJ2-1	TRBV30	TGTGCCTGGAGTGTCGGGGGTGAGCAGTTCTTC	CAWSVGGEQFF
.	.	TRBJ2-7	TRBV28	TGTTCCAGCCGTCAGGGGGGGACTGCGGACGAGCAGTACTTC	CSSRQGGTADEQYF
many	TRBD1	TRBJ1-2	TRBV7-2	TGTGCCAGCAGACCCACGCTGGGACAGGGCTATGGCTACACCTTC	CASRPTLGQGYGYTF
many	TRBD1	TRBJ2-5	TRBV28	TGTGCCAGCAGTAATTACAGGGGAGAGACCCAGTACTTC	CASSNYRGETQYF
.	.	TRBJ2-7	TRBV12-3/TRBV12-4	TGTGCCGGCACCTTCGGGCCCGGGGTTTACGAGCAGTACTTC	CAGTFGPGVYEQYF
many	.	TRBJ2-2	TRBV6-2/TRBV6-3	TGTGCCAGCAGCCCACAGGGGGGGTTCGGGGAGCTGTTTTTT	CASSPQGGFGELFF
many	TRBD1	TRBJ1-4	TRBV19	TGTGCCAGTAGTTTCGGGACAGTCGGTGAAAAACTGTTTTTT	CASSFGTVGEKLFF
many	TRBD2	TRBJ2-3	TRBV24-1	TGTGCCACCAGTGATTTCGGCGGGAGCTCCGACACAGATACGCAGTATTTT	CATSDFGGSSDTDTQYF
few	.	TRBJ2-5	TRBV5-1	TGCGCCAGCAGCTTCGCGGGTGAAGAGACCCAGTACTTC	CASSFAGEETQYF
.	TRBD2	TRBJ2-3	TRBV6-1	TGTGCCAGCAGTAGCGGGGGCGGCACAGATACGCAGTATTTT	CASSSGGGTDTQYF
.	TRBD2	TRBJ2-2	TRBV19	TGTGCCAGTATTATAGGAGCGGGAGTCTACACCGGGGATCTGTTTTTT	CASIIGAGVYTGDLFF
many	TRBD1	TRBJ1-2	TRBV27	TGTGCCAGCAGTACCCTTATTCCGGGACAGGGGGACTATGGCTACACCTTC	CASSTLIPGQGDYGYTF
many	TRBD2	TRBJ2-3	TRBV7-2	TGTGCCAGCAGCTACGCCGGGACTAGCGGTAGGGCAGGTACGCAGTATTTT	CASSYAGTSGRAGTQYF
.	TRBD2	TRBJ2-2	TRBV5-1	TGCGCCAGCAGCTTCGCCGGGGGGACCAACACCGGGGAGCTGTTTTTT	CASSFAGGTNTGELFF